The entry below describes one T cell receptor (beta chain). This record comes from a study of shared clonotypes between healthy human individuals. This CDR3 contains 13 residues. Germline CDR1 and CDR2: MNHNY and SVGAGI (reference sequence). V was pared by 6 bases and J by 2 bases, with 9 bases between. Data came from immunoSEQ multiplex PCR; TCRdb stores just in-frame clones and leaves some out. The data contain 2 million to 2.5 million clones, about nine tenths of them singletons. The sequence came from a young man in good health. Some clones in this sample may be carry-over from other donors' samples. This rearrangement joins TRBV6-6 to TRBJ2-3; D gene ambiguous. Sequencing was carried out using naive CD4+ T cells from PBMCs. The subset denotes: CD45RA+ positively selected. CDR3 amino acids: CASRFDSTDTQYF. CDR3 nucleotides: TGTGCCAGCAGGTTCGACTCCACAGATACGCAGTATTTT.